This TCR beta chain emerged from a study of blood T cell repertoires in COVID-19. Looking at the study overall: From T cells, B-cell-depleted T cells, or PBMCs came the material, which was cDNA or gDNA.

Produced via immunoSEQ multiplex PCR; TCRdb's table is partial and in-frame only. The sample carries fewer than 350,000 clones, 65% to 90% recorded once. What was sequenced was peripheral blood. The clonotype comes from a woman aged 60-70 years with active or convalescent COVID-19.

The DNA of the CDR3 is TGTGCCAGCAGCTTAGGAGGGGCCGGGGAGCTGTTTTTT. This encodes CASSLGGAGELFF. The chain employs TRBV7-3 and TRBJ2-2; D might be TRBD2 (6 bases). Germline V lookup: CDR1 SGHTA, CDR2 FQGTGA. CDR3 length: 13 residues. V was trimmed by 2 bases and J by 6 bases, leaving 7 bases between them.